This T cell receptor (beta chain) is from a study of shared T cell receptors in the human thymus. Using immunoSEQ multiplex PCR, the repertoire was profiled, and TCRdb retains in-frame clones only, with some absent. The sample records about 660,000 clones, approximately 88% being singletons. This CDR3 is 16 amino acids long. With 6 bases clipped from V and 0 bases from J, the junction kept 4 bases outside the gene matches. From germline, CDR1 is SNHLY and CDR2 FYNNEI. The data also belong to a second study, concerning human thymus T cells. That study adds: Resected material from corrective heart surgery provided the thymus tissue analysed. Unrelated individuals reportedly shared highly overlapping thymic TCR repertoires.

Sequencing was done on a sample of thymocytes. This sequence was found in a boy under two years old with a congenital heart defect. V and J are TRBV2 and TRBJ2-1, with 11 bases fitting TRBD2. The CDR3 coding sequence is TGTGCCAGCAGGGGGACTAGCGGCTCCTCCTACAATGAGCAGTTCTTC. Translation gives CASRGTSGSSYNEQFF.